The clone carrying this TCR delta chain was seen a few times. Its antigen is not identified. With only one base between it and a far larger clone, this is likely a read error. Different DNA sequences within this sample yield the same CDR3. The data were obtained in a study of γδ T cells in repeated Plasmodium falciparum infection. Across the study: Malaria-naive adults were infected with P. falciparum NF54 four times over about 600 days. Each infection was followed by sampling at 21 days, plus baseline and some pre-infection draws.

Regarding the study as a whole: In Vdelta2-negative, largely Vdelta1+, gammadelta repertoires, repeated controlled infections appeared to drive clonal selection waves.

Vgamma9/Vdelta2+ and Vdelta2-negative gammadelta T cells were flow-sorted from PBMC for bulk sequencing. TCRdb reprocessed the multiplex PCR reads through CATT. Of 45,000 to 60,000 delta-chain clones listed, 1.5% to 2% were seen once; the top ten hold 24%. CDR3 length: 23 amino acids. The germline CDR1 and CDR2 sequences are GEAIGNYY and EKD. This sequence originates from a pool of human donors (malaria-infected and uninfected, not separated). The chain links TRDV2 to TRDJ1; D perhaps matches TRDD3 (7 bases). The J gene, not given by TCRdb, was assigned here from a germline match of the nucleotide sequence. What was sequenced was gamma-delta T cells from blood. The CDR3 region is CACDTIDSSWKTGDVTATDKLIF. Written as DNA, the CDR3 is TGTGCCTGCGACACCATTGACTCTTCCTGGAAGACTGGGGATGTTACGGCGACCGATAAACTCATCTTT.